This passage covers 9 T cell receptor beta chains from one sample sequenced in a study of T-cell reconstitution after alpha-beta-depleted transplantation in children. During its preparation, the TCRbeta library received unique molecular identifiers. TCRdb reanalysed the PCR reads using MiXCR and keeps one entry per CDR3 protein. The table includes some 300,000 distinct CDR3 sequences, roughly a tenth detected once. The material was PBMCs, obtained before TCRalphabeta/CD19-depleted stem cell transplant. These receptors were collected from a boy younger than two with acute myeloid leukemia, due to receive a stem cell transplant.

The chain combines TRBV5-1 with TRBJ2-7; no clear D gene. The CDR3 has 14 amino acids. Per the germline V gene, CDR1 is SGHRS and CDR2 is YFSETQ. The V end was cut by 0 bases, the J end by 3 bases, with 10 bases between. CDR3 sequence reads: CASSLDRTHYEQYF. The DNA for the CDR3 is TGCGCCAGCAGCTTGGATCGGACGCACTACGAGCAGTACTTC.

The table lists this clonotype with many counts. J is TRBJ1-3 and V is TRBV28; 8 nucleotides align to TRBD1. The ends lost 5 bases at V and 4 bases at J; junction bases unmatched: 4. Germline CDR1 and CDR2: MDHEN and SYDVKM. The length of the CDR3 is 14 residues. The CDR3 nucleotides are TGTGCCAGCAGTAAACAGGGGGTCGGAAACACCATATATTTT. Protein: CASSKQGVGNTIYF.

The CDR3 DNA reads TGTGCCAGTAGCCGACCGGGCGCCTCCTACGAGCAGTACTTC. It yields the protein CASSRPGASYEQYF. The chain recombines TRBV19 with TRBJ2-7; D gene ambiguous. The V end was cut by 6 bases, the J end by 0 bases, with 12 bases between. Per the germline V gene, CDR1 is LNHDA and CDR2 is SQIVND (reference sequence). The CDR3 contains 14 residues. The full variable domain, rest sourced from reference TRBV19 and TRBJ2-7, is DGGITQSPKYLFRKEGQNVTLSCEQNLNHDAMYWYRQDPGQGLRLIYYSQIVNDFQKGDIAEGYSVSREKKESFPLTVTSAQKNPTAFYLCASSRPGASYEQYFGPGTRLTVT.

In its sample, this clonotype was seen a few times. V and J are TRBV7-6 and TRBJ2-1; D gene ambiguous. This CDR3 has 14 residues. V was clipped by 0 bases and J by 7 bases, with 10 bases between them. Germline CDR1 is SGHVS and CDR2 is FNYEAQ. CDR3 amino acids: CASSLARPRNEQFF. DNA of the CDR3: TGTGCCAGCAGCTTAGCGCGGCCCCGTAATGAGCAGTTCTTC.

This clonotype was seen many times. The chain is built from TRBV27 and TRBJ2-7; a possible D gene is TRBD1 (6 bases). Germline CDR1 and CDR2: MNHEY and SMNVEV (reference sequence). There are 14 residues in the CDR3. The V and J ends lost 5 bases and 5 bases respectively, with 16 bases between them. The CDR3 bases are TGTGCCAGCAGTCTCCTAGGGGGTCACCACGAGCAGTACTTC. Translation: CASSLLGGHHEQYF.

This clonotype has a count of ten or more. J is TRBJ2-5 and V is TRBV5-1; D uncertain. V lost 4 bases and J 3 bases, leaving 4 bases between the germline ends. Germline assignment: CDR1 SGHRS and CDR2 YFSETQ. The CDR3 has 11 amino acids. The CDR3 is CASSEKETQYF. The CDR3 DNA is TGCGCCAGCAGCGAAAAAGAGACCCAGTACTTC. The variable domain in full, with the rest retrieved from reference TRBV5-1 and TRBJ2-5, is KAGVTQTPRYLIKTRGQQVTLSCSPISGHRSVSWYQQTPGQGLQFLFEYFSETQRNKGNFPGRFSGRQFSNSRSEMNVSTLELGDSALYLCASSEKETQYFGPGTRLLVL.

About this clonotype itself: This could be a read error, since a much larger clone is one nucleotide away. The CDR3 sequence is CSAEGFNYGYTF. Written as DNA, the CDR3 is TGCAGTGCTGAGGGGTTTAACTATGGCTACACCTTC. This chain joins TRBV20-1 and TRBJ1-2; maybe TRBD1 (5 bases). From germline, CDR1 is DFQATT and CDR2 SNEGSKA (reference sequence). The CDR3 loop spans 12 amino acids. Deletions cut 5 bases from V and 1 base from J, with 8 bases between.

In its sample, this clonotype was seen many times. The chain links TRBV5-1 to TRBJ2-7; D may be TRBD1 or TRBD2 (5 bases each). CDR1 and CDR2 from the germline V gene are SGHRS and YFSETQ. CDR3 length: 13 residues. Trimming removed 5 bases at V and 2 bases at J, with 11 bases between. CDR3 nucleotides: TGCGCCAGCAGTGGGGACGGGCCCTACGAGCAGTACTTC. Translated: CASSGDGPYEQYF.

This clonotype was detected many times. V gene TRBV7-2 combines with J gene TRBJ2-3, with D possibly being TRBD1 (5 bases). Germline V lookup: CDR1 SGHTA, CDR2 FQGNSA. The CDR3 runs to 14 residues. V was clipped by 1 base and J by 1 base, with 6 bases between them. The CDR3 here is CASSLVQGTDTQYF. The CDR3, as DNA: TGTGCCAGCAGCTTAGTACAGGGCACAGATACGCAGTATTTT. The full variable domain, with the rest looked up from reference TRBV7-2 and TRBJ2-3, is GAGVSQSPSNKVTEKGKDVELRCDPISGHTALYWYRQSLGQGLEFLIYFQGNSAPDKSGLPSDRFSAERTGGSVSTLTIQRTQQEDSAVYLCASSLVQGTDTQYFGPGTRLTVL.